The clone carrying this T cell receptor (beta chain) was observed a few times. Its antigen is unknown. The primer mix had 60 Vbeta and 13 Jbeta primers. TCRdb's table, derived via immunoSEQ multiplex PCR, lists solely in-frame clones and lacks some. The sample contains some 160,000 clones, around 79% of which appear only once. The data are from a study of cytomegalovirus exposure and HLA in healthy donors. Study results and limitations: Reported performance of the classifier showed diagnosis of cytomegalovirus status with high specificity and sensitivity.

The length of the CDR3 is 13 residues. Between the trimmed V and J ends, which lost 5 bases and 0 bases, there was a span of 7 bases. Germline V gene data show CDR1 as MNHNY and CDR2 as SVGAGI (reference sequence). Sequenced input: PBMCs. The source of this sequence is a woman in her 30s in good health and CMV-seronegative. The chain links TRBV6-6 to TRBJ1-1, with D unresolved. The CDR3 nucleotides are TGTGCCAGCAGTGCAACTTTGAACACTGAAGCTTTCTTT. It translates to CASSATLNTEAFF.